This TCR beta chain was sequenced in a study of regulatory T cells in long-lasting Graves disease. The time point here: persistent/refractory GD, antithyroid drugs over 5 years with positive TRAb. The TCR library was made from RNA extracted from PBMCs. This clonotype was found many times. Sequencing libraries for TCR beta were prepared with iRepertoire HTBI primers and Arm-PCR of CDR3 regions. TCRdb re-called the multiplex PCR reads with MiXCR, one entry per CDR3 protein. Of 600,000 to 850,000 distinct CDR3 sequences in the sample, about 32% were seen once. V was clipped by 2 bases and J by 4 bases, with 15 bases between them. The CDR3 totals 15 residues. Per the germline V gene, CDR1 is SNHLY and CDR2 is FYNNEI.

This receptor was identified in a female donor with Graves disease. Specimen: peripheral blood mononuclear cells (PBMCs), collected when the disease was refractory, from a patient treated with antithyroid drugs. The chain joins TRBV2 to TRBJ2-7; D not resolved. In DNA form, the CDR3 reads TGTGCCAGCAGTGAATATAGGTTGGCTCCTTACGAGCAGTACTTC. The encoded protein is CASSEYRLAPYEQYF.